The source of this T cell receptor (beta chain) is a study of cytomegalovirus exposure and HLA in healthy donors. At the level of the study: Counted in an early data release were approximately 85 million unique TCRs from HLA-typed donors. There were around 390 genotyped donors. Of these, 81% fell in the genetic ancestry cluster associated with self-reported Caucasian donors. Broader study findings: In most subjects, TCR beta sequences reportedly gave accurate predictions of HLA-A and HLA-B alleles.

On this clone itself: Its antigen remains unknown.

It was with 60 Vbeta and 13 Jbeta primers that the PCR ran. Data came from immunoSEQ multiplex PCR; TCRdb stores just in-frame clones and leaves some out. The table records 80,000 to 95,000 clones, less than 65% of them present only once. Sequencing was carried out using PBMCs. The source is a woman aged 25 to 39 in good health and CMV-seronegative.

CDR3 in amino acids: CASSLGDRGDQPQHF. In DNA, the CDR3 is TGCGCCAGCAGCTTGGGCGACAGGGGCGATCAGCCCCAGCATTTT. The chain links TRBV5-1 to TRBJ1-5; 8 bases fit TRBD1. The CDR3 has 15 residues. The V segment lost 0 bases and the J segment 5 bases; nucleotides outside the gene matches: 4. The germline gives CDR1 SGHRS, CDR2 YFSETQ.